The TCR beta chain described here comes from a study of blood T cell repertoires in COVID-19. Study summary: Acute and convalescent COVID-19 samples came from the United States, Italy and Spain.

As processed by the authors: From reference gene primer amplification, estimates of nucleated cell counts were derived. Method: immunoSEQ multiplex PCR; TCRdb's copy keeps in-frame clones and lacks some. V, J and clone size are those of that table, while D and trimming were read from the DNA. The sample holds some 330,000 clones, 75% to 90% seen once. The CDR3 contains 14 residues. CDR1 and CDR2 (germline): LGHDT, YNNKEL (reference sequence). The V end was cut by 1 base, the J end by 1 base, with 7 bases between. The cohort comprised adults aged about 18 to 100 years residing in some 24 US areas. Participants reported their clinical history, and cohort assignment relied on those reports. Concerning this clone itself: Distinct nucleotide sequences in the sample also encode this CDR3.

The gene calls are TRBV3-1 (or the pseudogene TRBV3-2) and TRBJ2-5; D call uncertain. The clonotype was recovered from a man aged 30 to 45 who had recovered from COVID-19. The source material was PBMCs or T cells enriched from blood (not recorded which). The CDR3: CASSQVGGQETQYF. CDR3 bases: TGTGCCAGCAGCCAAGTTGGCGGCCAAGAGACCCAGTACTTC.